This record concerns one T cell receptor (beta chain) sequence. This entry is derived from a study of OX40 agonist ivuxolimab in advanced cancers. Study in general: Of the participants, around 43% had some prior anti-PD-1, anti-PD-L1 or anti-CTLA-4 therapy, which was allowed.

This table comes from immunoSEQ multiplex PCR, and its TCRdb copy is limited to in-frame clones, with some not included. The table shows more than 75,000 clones, with more than 80% occurring only once. Germline V gene sequence: CDR1 SGHTA, CDR2 FQGTGA. V was pared by 2 bases and J by 3 bases, with 7 bases between. This CDR3 contains 14 residues. The chain has TRBV7-3 and TRBJ2-2, with D possibly matching TRBD1 (5 bases). The starting material was CD4+ or CD8+ T cells sorted from blood, obtained in a trial of the OX40 agonist ivuxolimab. The clonotype originates from an adult with an advanced solid tumor such as melanoma, head and neck, liver or kidney cancer. CDR3 bases: TGTGCCAGCAGCTTACAGGGCTACACCGGGGAGCTGTTTTTT. Its protein is CASSLQGYTGELFF.